This passage covers 26 T cell receptor gamma chains from one sample sequenced in a study of gamma-delta chains in newborns, infants, children. TCRdb called clones from the reads again using CATT. This sample has some 4,000 gamma-chain clones, with more than 55% found just once. Sequencing was performed on blood. Every receptor here comes from a child who was a newborn, infant or young child, either healthy, febrile or measles-vaccinated (not recorded which).

For this clone: Other DNA sequences in this sample translate to the same CDR3. The V gene is TRGV2, the J gene TRGJ1 or TRGJ2. Assignment of the J gene here rests on matching the DNA to germline, because TCRdb gives none. Looked up from germline, CDR1 is EGSNGY and CDR2 is YDSYNSKV. This CDR3 region has 13 residues. Trimming removed 0 bases from V and 6 bases from J; junction bases left unmatched: 5. The CDR3 loop reads CATWDGRGYKKLF. In DNA form, the CDR3 reads TGTGCCACCTGGGACGGGCGGGGTTATAAGAAACTCTTT.

The chain recombines TRGV8 with TRGJ1 or TRGJ2. The J gene is not listed in TCRdb, so it was assigned here from a DNA match to germline. CDR1 and CDR2 (germline): VENAVY, YDSYNSRV. J was trimmed by 7 bases and V by 6 bases; bases with no gene match: 21. The CDR3 loop spans 16 amino acids. CDR3 protein: CATWTPNGTYGYKKLF. DNA for the CDR3: TGTGCCACCTGGACCCCTAATGGAACGTACGGATATAAGAAACTCTTT.

By sample fraction, this clone is large. The chain carries TRGV9 and TRGJP. TCRdb lists no J gene, so it was determined here by aligning the DNA to germline. Germline-derived CDR1 and CDR2 are GITISATS and ISYDGTV (reference sequence). The V gene end was trimmed by 2 bases and the J gene end by 4 bases; junction bases not matched to a gene: 14. CDR3 length equals 20 residues. The CDR3 loop reads CALWEATNTHQELGKKIKVF. The CDR3 DNA reads as TGTGCCTTGTGGGAGGCGACCAATACTCACCAAGAGTTGGGCAAAAAAATCAAGGTATTT.

This clone was seen a handful of times. V usage is TRGV3 and J usage is TRGJ1 or TRGJ2. The J gene was missing in TCRdb and was found by matching the end of the DNA to germline. Per the germline V gene, CDR1 is VTNTFY and CDR2 is YDVSTARD (reference sequence). The CDR3 spans 11 residues. V dropped 0 bases and J dropped 10; count of bases not matched to a gene: 3. The CDR3 sequence is CATWDRRKKLF. The CDR3 region has the DNA TGTGCCACCTGGGACAGGCGGAAGAAACTCTTT.

The chain employs TRGV2 and TRGJ1 or TRGJ2. Assignment of the J gene here rests on matching the DNA to germline, because TCRdb gives none. V shed 2 bases and J 5 bases; nucleotides not matched to a gene: 9. CDR3 length: 14 residues. CDR1 and CDR2 from the germline V gene are EGSNGY and YDSYNSKV. The chain's CDR3 is CATWDALFHYKKLF. Written as DNA, the CDR3 is TGTGCCACCTGGGACGCCCTTTTCCATTATAAGAAACTCTTT.

The chain links TRGV4 to TRGJP1. Germline-derived CDR1 and CDR2 are EGSTGY and YDSYTSSV. V lost 3 bases and J lost 1; bases outside the gene matches: 2. The CDR3 runs 14 residues. Here the CDR3 DNA reads TGTGCCACCTGGGATTCTACCACTGGTTGGTTCAAGATATTT. This translates into CATWDSTTGWFKIF.

As for this clone: The sample has other DNA sequences that encode this CDR3 too. The rearrangement uses TRGV9 and TRGJP. The J gene was not available in TCRdb and was assigned here by matching the DNA to germline segments. The CDR3 covers 15 residues. V was pared by 5 bases and J by 4 bases, with 2 bases of the junction left unmatched. CDR1 is GITISATS, CDR2 ISYDGTV, per germline (reference sequence). The CDR3 sequence: CALWAQELGKKIKVF. The CDR3 nucleotides read TGTGCCTTGTGGGCTCAAGAGTTGGGCAAAAAAATCAAGGTATTT.

The chain is built from TRGV4 and TRGJ1 or TRGJ2. The J gene is not listed in TCRdb, so it was assigned here from a DNA match to germline. The V gene's germline CDR1 is EGSTGY and CDR2 YDSYTSSV. Trimming cost V 0 bases and J 10 bases; bases outside gene matches: 6. CDR3 length equals 12 residues. CDR3 loop: CATWDGGRKKLF. The CDR3 coding sequence is TGTGCCACCTGGGATGGGGGTAGGAAGAAACTCTTT.

The chain carries TRGV4 and TRGJP2. TCRdb lists no J gene, so it was determined here by aligning the DNA to germline. CDR1 is EGSTGY and CDR2 is YDSYTSSV in the germline V gene. The CDR3 covers 19 residues. The junction had 18 bases not matched to a gene; V was cut back by 0 bases and J by 5 bases. The DNA of the CDR3 is TGTGCCACCTGGGATGGGCGAGGTGGTTTCCTTGTCAGTGATTGGATCAAGACGTTT. Protein: CATWDGRGGFLVSDWIKTF.

The genes are TRGV2 and TRGJ1 or TRGJ2. As TCRdb names no J gene, one was assigned here on the basis of a DNA match to germline. V lost 4 bases, J lost 12 bases, and 9 bases stayed unmatched. Germline CDR1 and CDR2: EGSNGY and YDSYNSKV. CDR3 length equals 11 residues. DNA for the CDR3: TGTGCCACCTGGGAAGGGCTAGTGAAACTCTTT. Translated, it gives CATWEGLVKLF.

This clone was detected once. This chain joins TRGV9 and TRGJ1 or TRGJ2. Because TCRdb records no J gene, it was assigned here through a match of the DNA to germline. Germline assignment: CDR1 GITISATS and CDR2 ISYDGTV (reference sequence). The length of the CDR3 is 12 residues. With V trimmed by 9 bases and J by 5 bases, 10 bases remained unmatched. The CDR3 sequence: CALGVFNYKKLF. The CDR3 bases are TGTGCCTTGGGGGTCTTTAATTATAAGAAACTCTTT.

The J gene was not called, though the V gene is TRGV2. This CDR3 has 11 amino acids. Germline loops: CDR1 EGSNGY, CDR2 YDSYNSKV. CDR3 residues: CATWDVPVMVF. Written as DNA, the CDR3 is TGTGCCACCTGGGACGTCCCGGTGATGGTCTTT.

On this clone: Within the sample, other DNA sequences also encode this same CDR3. V gene TRGV2 combines with J gene TRGJ1 or TRGJ2. TCRdb records no J gene; here it was assigned by comparing the DNA to germline. Germline V CDR1 and CDR2: EGSNGY, YDSYNSKV. The CDR3 length is 11 residues. V was clipped by 0 bases and J by 9 bases; unmatched bases: 2. The CDR3 sequence: CATWDGRKKLF. As DNA, the CDR3 is TGTGCCACCTGGGACGGGCGTAAGAAACTCTTT.

This clone qualifies as large (0.1 to 1%). J is TRGJP and V is TRGV9. The CDR3 sequence is 15 residues long. The germline CDR1 and CDR2 sequences are GITISATS and ISYDGTV (reference sequence). V was pared by 2 bases and J by 8 bases, with 3 bases of the junction left unmatched. The CDR3 nucleotides read TGTGCCTTGTGGGAGGCCAAGTTGGGCAAAAAAATCAAGGTATTT. Amino acids: CALWEAKLGKKIKVF.

This chain links TRGV9 with TRGJP. No J gene is reported in TCRdb; it was inferred here by comparing the DNA with germline. Trimming cost V 5 bases and J 9 bases; bases outside gene matches: 7. Germline CDR1 reads GITISATS; CDR2 reads ISYDGTV (reference sequence). There are 15 residues in the CDR3. The CDR3 spells CALWGEGLGKKIKVF. In DNA, the CDR3 is TGTGCCTTGTGGGGAGAGGGGTTGGGCAAAAAAATCAAGGTATTT.

The chain has TRGV4 and TRGJ1 or TRGJ2. The J gene was missing in TCRdb and was found by matching the end of the DNA to germline. The CDR3 runs to 13 residues. V lost 4 bases, J lost 5 bases, and 8 bases stayed unmatched. The germline gives CDR1 EGSTGY, CDR2 YDSYTSSV. CDR3 region: CATWDIEHYKKLF. DNA of the CDR3: TGTGCCACCTGGGACATCGAACATTATAAGAAACTCTTT.

This chain links TRGV3 with TRGJ1 or TRGJ2. TCRdb records no J gene; here it was assigned by comparing the DNA to germline. In germline, CDR1 is VTNTFY, CDR2 YDVSTARD (reference sequence). V was pared by 3 bases and J by 12 bases, with 5 bases of the junction left unmatched. This CDR3 has 10 residues. As DNA, the CDR3 is TGTGCCACCTGGGACGAGGGGAAACTCTTT. Translation: CATWDEGKLF.

The chain couples TRGV4 to TRGJ1 or TRGJ2. TCRdb offers no J gene call, so here the DNA was matched to germline to obtain one. Trimming cost V 0 bases and J 8 bases; bases outside gene matches: 7. The CDR3 is made up of 13 amino acids. Germline loops: CDR1 EGSTGY, CDR2 YDSYTSSV. This chain's CDR3 is CATWDGPPDKKLF. CDR3 DNA: TGTGCCACCTGGGATGGGCCCCCCGATAAGAAACTCTTT.

This clone was seen a few times. This may stem from a read error, because a much larger clone lies one nucleotide away. Other DNA sequences from this sample encode an identical CDR3 as well. J is TRGJP and V is TRGV9. TCRdb records no J gene; here it was assigned by comparing the DNA to germline. The CDR3 runs to 16 residues. The ends lost 0 bases at V and 6 bases at J; junction bases unmatched: 2. Germline V CDR1 and CDR2: GITISATS, ISYDGTV (reference sequence). The CDR3 protein is CALWEVRELGKKIKVF. As DNA, the CDR3 is TGTGCCTTGTGGGAGGTGAGAGAGTTGGGCAAAAAAATCAAGGTATTT.

V gene TRGV9 combines with J gene TRGJ1 or TRGJ2. TCRdb gives no J gene; it was assigned here by matching the DNA to germline. The CDR3 runs 12 residues. CDR1 and CDR2 (germline): GITISATS, ISYDGTV (reference sequence). With 0 bases clipped from V and 10 bases from J, the junction kept 6 bases outside the gene matches. The CDR3 protein is CALWEVHEKKLF. DNA of the CDR3: TGTGCCTTGTGGGAGGTGCATGAGAAGAAACTCTTT.

This clone was recorded only once. V and J are TRGV8 and TRGJP2. The J gene, absent from TCRdb, was called here by matching the DNA to germline. The length of the CDR3 is 15 residues. Trimming removed 5 bases from V and 0 bases from J; junction bases left unmatched: 6. Looked up from germline, CDR1 is VENAVY and CDR2 is YDSYNSRV. The DNA of the CDR3 is TGTGCCACCTGGGGCCTATATAGTAGTGATTGGATCAAGACGTTT. It yields the protein CATWGLYSSDWIKTF.

This clone was detected a few times. The CDR3 coding sequence is TGTGCCTTGTGGGAGGTGCGGGCTGCTGGGGAGTTGGGCAAAAAAATCAAGGTATTT. Translation gives CALWEVRAAGELGKKIKVF. The chain is built from TRGV9 and TRGJP. Here the J gene came from matching the DNA to germline, since TCRdb omits it. Germline V gene lookup returns CDR1 GITISATS and CDR2 ISYDGTV (reference sequence). This CDR3 has 19 amino acids. V lost 0 bases to trimming and J lost 7 bases; unmatched junction nucleotides: 12.

This chain uses TRGV8 with TRGJ1 or TRGJ2. Since TCRdb gives no J gene, matching the DNA to germline was used here to assign it. Germline V CDR1 and CDR2: VENAVY, YDSYNSRV. The CDR3 runs to 11 residues. The ends lost 2 bases at V and 12 bases at J; junction bases unmatched: 7. For the CDR3, the DNA is TGTGCCACCTGGGATAATAAAAGGAAACTCTTT. This codes for CATWDNKRKLF.

The rearrangement uses TRGV8 and TRGJP2. In the absence of a J gene in TCRdb, the DNA was matched to germline to assign it here. This CDR3 has 15 residues. With 5 bases clipped from V and 5 bases from J, the junction kept 11 bases outside the gene matches. The germline V gene encodes CDR1 VENAVY and CDR2 YDSYNSRV. The CDR3, as DNA: TGTGCCACCTGGGCCCCCCTTCAGAGTGATTGGATCAAGACGTTT. This translates into CATWAPLQSDWIKTF.

This clone has more than one count but fewer than ten. This sequence joins TRGV3 and TRGJP2. TCRdb is silent on the J gene; assignment here came from matching the DNA to germline. The junction had 7 bases not matched to a gene; V was cut back by 0 bases and J by 3 bases. Germline lookup yields CDR1 VTNTFY and CDR2 YDVSTARD (reference sequence). The length of the CDR3 is 16 residues. This CDR3 reads CATWDRAKRSDWIKTF. The CDR3 DNA is TGTGCCACCTGGGACAGGGCGAAACGTAGTGATTGGATCAAGACGTTT.

The chain joins TRGV2 to TRGJP1. Here the J gene was assigned by germline matching of the DNA, as TCRdb has none. Looked up from germline, CDR1 is EGSNGY and CDR2 is YDSYNSKV. The CDR3 is 15 amino acids. V lost 0 bases and J lost 0; bases outside the gene matches: 1. The CDR3, as DNA: TGTGCCACCTGGGACGGGAATACCACTGGTTGGTTCAAGATATTT. The encoded protein is CATWDGNTTGWFKIF.